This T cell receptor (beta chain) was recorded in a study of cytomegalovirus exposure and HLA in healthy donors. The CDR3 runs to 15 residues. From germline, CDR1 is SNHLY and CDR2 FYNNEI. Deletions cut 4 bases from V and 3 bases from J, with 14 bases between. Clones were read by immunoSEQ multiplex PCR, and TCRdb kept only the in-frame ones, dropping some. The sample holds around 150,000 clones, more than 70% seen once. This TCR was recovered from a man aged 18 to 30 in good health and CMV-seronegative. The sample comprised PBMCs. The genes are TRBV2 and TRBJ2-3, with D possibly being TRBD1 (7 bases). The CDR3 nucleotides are TGTGCCAGCAGTGGACAGGGAGGAAGAACAGATACGCAGTATTTT. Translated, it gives CASSGQGGRTDTQYF.